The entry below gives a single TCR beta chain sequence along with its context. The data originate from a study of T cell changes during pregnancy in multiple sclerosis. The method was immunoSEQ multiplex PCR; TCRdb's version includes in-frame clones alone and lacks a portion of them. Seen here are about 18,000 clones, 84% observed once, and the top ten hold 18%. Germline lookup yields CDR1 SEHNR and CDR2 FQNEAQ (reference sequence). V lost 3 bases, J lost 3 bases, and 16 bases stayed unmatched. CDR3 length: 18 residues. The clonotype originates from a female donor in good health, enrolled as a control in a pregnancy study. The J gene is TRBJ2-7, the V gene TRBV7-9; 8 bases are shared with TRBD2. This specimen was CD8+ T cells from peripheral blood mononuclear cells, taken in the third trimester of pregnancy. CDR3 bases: TGTGCCAGCAGCTTTCGCCTAGCGGGTGAGGCCCGACTCTACGAGCAGTACTTC. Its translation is CASSFRLAGEARLYEQYF. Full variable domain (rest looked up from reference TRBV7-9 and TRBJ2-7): DTGVSQNPRHKITKRGQNVTFRCDPISEHNRLYWYRQTLGQGPEFLTYFQNEAQLEKSRLLSDRFSAERPKGSFSTLEIQRTEQGDSAMYLCASSFRLAGEARLYEQYFGPGTRLTVT.